The present TCR beta chain was sequenced within a study of graft-versus-host responses after intestinal transplantation. Across the whole study: Anti-thymocyte globulin served as induction for all recipients, who then took tacrolimus and steroids for about 3 years.

The repertoire was sequenced with immunoSEQ multiplex PCR; TCRdb's copy has only in-frame clones and lacks some. Of some 86,000 clones in the sample, about nine tenths were seen once. This CDR3 spans 15 amino acids. The germline V gene has CDR1 SQVTM and CDR2 ANQGSEA. The J segment lost 12 bases and the V segment lost 0 bases, leaving 11 bases of the junction unmatched. Turning to this clone: Its antigen is still unknown.

Study-wide results and limits: GvH clones detected in recipient marrow included some appearing first in ileum or blood. Circulating GvH clone levels at their peak were associated with HvG declines (early post-transplant).

The clonotype was recovered from a human donor who received an intestinal transplant. The gene calls are TRBV29-1 and TRBJ1-4; 9 nucleotides line up with TRBD1. This specimen was unstimulated CD8+ T cells sorted from spleen or lymph node cells, taken before intestinal transplant. The CDR3 loop reads CSVEDPYRGQEELFF. CDR3 nucleotides: TGCAGCGTTGAAGATCCATACAGGGGGCAAGAGGAACTGTTTTTT.